Below are 30 T cell receptor beta chains sequenced from a single sample in a study of T cell responses to AZD1222 COVID-19 vaccine. Libraries were prepared by immunoSEQ multiplex PCR; TCRdb keeps only in-frame clonotypes and omits some of them. The repertoire holds about 140,000 clones, with approximately 93% as singletons. The input for sequencing was peripheral blood, taken on day 0 of MenACWY control vaccination. The receptors shown here come from an adult in good health.

V gene TRBV6-2 or TRBV6-3 combines with J gene TRBJ2-7; D gene uncertain. Trimming shortened V by 2 bases and J by 2 bases, and 4 bases separated the two germline ends. This CDR3 is built from 12 residues. The germline V gene has CDR1 MNHEY and CDR2 SVGEGT. CDR3 in amino acids: CASSYDTYEQYF. The CDR3, as DNA: TGTGCCAGCAGTTACGACACCTACGAGCAGTACTTC.

Only one count was recorded for this clone. This chain uses TRBV5-5 with TRBJ1-1; tentative D call: TRBD1 (5 bases). Germline V lookup: CDR1 SGHKS, CDR2 YYEKEE (reference sequence). The CDR3 length is 14 residues. The V end was cut by 1 base, the J end by 4 bases, with 11 bases between. The CDR3 bases are TGTGCCAGCAGCTTGTCCGGGGGGAGCACTGAAGCTTTCTTT. Protein product: CASSLSGGSTEAFF.

The rearrangement links TRBV19 to TRBJ1-5; D is ambiguous. This CDR3 spans 16 amino acids. V was pared by 0 bases and J by 4 bases, with 13 bases between. The germline V gene encodes CDR1 LNHDA and CDR2 SQIVND (reference sequence). The CDR3, as DNA: TGTGCCAGTAGTATAGATAGGGCGGTGAAGAATCAGCCCCAGCATTTT. It codes for CASSIDRAVKNQPQHF. The full variable domain, with the rest looked up from reference TRBV19 and TRBJ1-5, is DGGITQSPKYLFRKEGQNVTLSCEQNLNHDAMYWYRQDPGQGLRLIYYSQIVNDFQKGDIAEGYSVSREKKESFPLTVTSAQKNPTAFYLCASSIDRAVKNQPQHFGDGTRLSIL.

This clone was detected only once. This chain connects TRBV6-5 to TRBJ2-7, with D perhaps TRBD2 (6 bases). Germline-derived CDR1 and CDR2 are MNHEY and SVGAGI. The CDR3 covers 14 residues. The germline V and J ends were trimmed by 5 bases and 0 bases, with 11 bases remaining between them. CDR3 in amino acids: CASSIAVSSYEQYF. In nucleotides, the CDR3 is TGTGCCAGCAGTATAGCGGTGAGCTCCTACGAGCAGTACTTC.

The chain combines TRBV9 with TRBJ1-1; D is unclear. Germline CDR1 reads SGDLS; CDR2 reads YYNGEE. V was shortened by 4 bases and J by 1 base, with 8 bases between the two germline ends. The length of the CDR3 is 13 residues. The CDR3 sequence is CASSQGPNTEAFF. The CDR3 bases are TGTGCCAGCAGCCAAGGACCGAACACTGAAGCTTTCTTT.

The rearrangement joins TRBV6-5 to TRBJ2-7, with D possibly matching TRBD1 (6 bases). The CDR3 spans 13 residues. Germline V gene sequence: CDR1 MNHEY, CDR2 SVGAGI. The germline V and J ends were trimmed by 9 bases and 0 bases, with 12 bases remaining between them. This CDR3 reads CASTRQASYEQYF. In DNA form, the CDR3 reads TGTGCCAGTACTAGACAGGCCTCCTACGAGCAGTACTTC.

This clone has only one observation. The rearrangement uses TRBV2 and TRBJ1-2, with D possibly matching TRBD1 (5 bases). The CDR3 sequence is 11 residues long. CDR1 SNHLY and CDR2 FYNNEI come from the germline V gene. V was pared by 4 bases and J by 11 bases, with 11 bases between. This CDR3 is CASSGEGRYTF. For the CDR3, the DNA is TGTGCCAGCAGTGGAGAGGGGAGATACACCTTC.

The V and J genes are TRBV7-3 and TRBJ2-1; 9 nucleotides align to TRBD1. The germline gives CDR1 SGHTA, CDR2 FQGTGA. This CDR3 comprises 14 residues. The V and J ends lost 3 bases and 3 bases, in that order; junction bases with no gene match: 0. The CDR3 DNA sequence: TGTGCCAGCAGCTTGGGACAGGGCTACAATGAGCAGTTCTTC. Its protein product is CASSLGQGYNEQFF.

The rearrangement uses TRBV3-1 (or the pseudogene TRBV3-2) and TRBJ1-2; D is ambiguous. V shed 6 bases and J shed 1 base, with 6 bases lying between them. CDR3 size: 12 residues. The V gene's germline CDR1 is LGHDT and CDR2 YNNKEL (reference sequence). The CDR3 sequence is CASSLSNYGYTF. In DNA form, the CDR3 reads TGTGCCAGCAGTCTAAGTAACTATGGCTACACCTTC.

J is TRBJ2-1 and V is TRBV4-3; 7 nucleotides align to TRBD2. Germline V gene data show CDR1 as LGHNA and CDR2 as YSLEER. Trimming cost V 0 bases and J 2 bases; bases outside gene matches: 1. The CDR3 has 15 amino acids. This chain's CDR3 is CASSQDGGTYNEQFF. CDR3 bases: TGCGCCAGCAGCCAAGACGGGGGGACCTACAATGAGCAGTTCTTC.

CDR3: CASSLAGVGDTQYF. As DNA, the CDR3 is TGCGCCAGCAGCTTAGCGGGAGTTGGAGATACGCAGTATTTT. The chain joins TRBV5-1 to TRBJ2-3, with 8 bases lining up with TRBD2. Germline trimming cut 2 bases from V and 5 bases from J; bases unmatched to any gene: 4. Per the germline V gene, CDR1 is SGHRS and CDR2 is YFSETQ. The length of the CDR3 is 14 residues.

The chain employs TRBV6-5 and TRBJ1-5; D is undetermined. Germline V gene lookup returns CDR1 MNHEY and CDR2 SVGAGI. CDR3 size: 16 residues. Trimming shortened V by 2 bases and J by 3 bases, and 14 bases separated the two germline ends. The CDR3 nucleotides are TGTGCCAGCAGTTACAAATGGAACCCCATCAATCAGCCCCAGCATTTT. Translating gives CASSYKWNPINQPQHF.

CDR3 protein: CASRDRGRGEQYF. CDR3 DNA sequence: TGTGCCAGTCGAGACAGGGGGAGAGGTGAGCAGTACTTC. V and J are TRBV19 and TRBJ2-7; 9 positions agree with TRBD1. Germline V CDR1 and CDR2: LNHDA, SQIVND (reference sequence). The CDR3 length is 13 residues. The J segment lost 7 bases and the V segment lost 8 bases, leaving 9 bases of the junction unmatched.

The chain links TRBV6-5 to TRBJ1-1; D possibly corresponds to TRBD1 (6 bases). V shed 6 bases and J shed 5 bases, with 13 bases lying between them. CDR1 MNHEY and CDR2 SVGAGI come from the germline V gene. The CDR3 covers 13 residues. This CDR3 is CASSAAGDTEAFF. DNA for the CDR3: TGTGCCAGCAGCGCGGCAGGGGATACTGAAGCTTTCTTT.

The rearrangement uses TRBV7-8 and TRBJ2-3; D call uncertain. The CDR3 sequence is 13 residues long. Between the trimmed V and J ends, which lost 5 bases and 7 bases, there was a span of 13 bases. Germline values: CDR1 SGHVS, CDR2 FQNEAQ. CDR3 in amino acids: CASSPSMGNTQYF. The CDR3 nucleotides are TGTGCCAGCAGCCCCTCGATGGGAAATACGCAGTATTTT. The entire variable domain, with the rest obtained from reference TRBV7-8 and TRBJ2-3, is as follows: GAGVSQSPRYKVAKRGQDVALRCDPISGHVSLFWYQQALGQGPEFLTYFQNEAQLDKSGLPSDRFFAERPEGSVSTLKIQRTQQEDSAVYLCASSPSMGNTQYFGPGTRLTVL.

V usage is TRBV13 and J usage is TRBJ1-2; TRBD1 agrees at 8 bases. CDR1 is PRHDT, CDR2 FYEKMQ, per germline (reference sequence). V lost 0 bases, J lost 4 bases, and 4 bases stayed unmatched. The CDR3 consists of 15 residues. Here the CDR3 DNA reads TGTGCCAGCAGCTTAGGCGGGACAGGCCTCTATGGCTACACCTTC. It yields the protein CASSLGGTGLYGYTF.

The V call is TRBV30, the J call TRBJ1-6; TRBD1 aligns across 8 bases. The CDR3 contains 14 residues. Germline-derived CDR1 and CDR2 are GTSNPN and SVGIG (reference sequence). Trimming cost V 1 base and J 7 bases; bases outside gene matches: 3. CDR3 protein: CAWSGRQGNSPLHF. Written as DNA, the CDR3 is TGTGCCTGGAGTGGGAGACAGGGGAATTCACCCCTCCACTTT.

The V and J genes are TRBV27 and TRBJ2-2; no reliable D call. Trimming cost V 5 bases and J 4 bases, with 14 bases left between them. The CDR3 loop spans 15 amino acids. Germline V gene sequence: CDR1 MNHEY, CDR2 SMNVEV (reference sequence). The CDR3 spells CASSPRTKSTGELFF. DNA for the CDR3: TGTGCCAGCAGTCCCCGCACCAAGAGCACCGGGGAGCTGTTTTTT.

V gene TRBV5-1 combines with J gene TRBJ2-3, with TRBD2 identical over 11 bases. The J segment lost 1 base and the V segment lost 4 bases, leaving 8 bases of the junction unmatched. This CDR3 is built from 17 residues. Per the germline V gene, CDR1 is SGHRS and CDR2 is YFSETQ. The CDR3 loop is CASSPFPSGGRTDTQYF. DNA of the CDR3: TGCGCCAGCAGCCCCTTCCCTAGCGGGGGGCGCACAGATACGCAGTATTTT.

This clone showed up just a few times. The rearrangement uses TRBV7-8 and TRBJ1-5; D remains ambiguous. The CDR3 consists of 14 residues. The germline V gene encodes CDR1 SGHVS and CDR2 FQNEAQ. The V end lost 1 base, the J end lost 4 bases, and 8 bases lay between the germline ends. In DNA form, the CDR3 reads TGTGCCAGCAGCTTAGTTCCGGGAAATCAGCCCCAGCATTTT. It yields the protein CASSLVPGNQPQHF.

J is TRBJ1-2 and V is TRBV4-3, with TRBD1 matching over 7 bases. J lost 4 bases, V lost 3 bases, and 8 bases had no gene match. This CDR3 contains 15 residues. Per the germline V gene, CDR1 is LGHNA and CDR2 is YSLEER. As DNA, the CDR3 is TGCGCCAGCAGCCACGAACAGGGGTATGTCTATGGCTACACCTTC. Protein: CASSHEQGYVYGYTF.

The rearrangement uses TRBV5-4 and TRBJ2-6; TRBD2 agrees at 8 bases. The ends lost 4 bases at V and 0 bases at J; junction bases unmatched: 9. The length of the CDR3 is 18 residues. Germline V gives CDR1 SGHNT, CDR2 YYREEE (reference sequence). CDR3 protein: CASSRGGTPSSGANVLTF. CDR3 bases: TGTGCCAGCAGCCGCGGGGGGACCCCGAGCTCTGGGGCCAACGTCCTGACTTTC.

The J gene is TRBJ1-2, the V gene TRBV12-3 or TRBV12-4; D call uncertain. The ends were cut back, 10 bases at V and 8 bases at J, with 17 bases in the middle. This CDR3 contains 12 residues. The CDR3 DNA sequence: TGTGCCACTTTTCAGTTTCCTGACGGCTACACCTTC. Protein: CATFQFPDGYTF.

The chain links TRBV5-1 to TRBJ1-1; tentative D call: TRBD1 (6 bases). This CDR3 has 15 amino acids. Germline lookup yields CDR1 SGHRS and CDR2 YFSETQ. V lost 0 bases to trimming and J lost 0 bases, with 9 bases between them. CDR3 in amino acids: CASSLAAGVNTEAFF. The CDR3 DNA is TGCGCCAGCAGCTTGGCGGCAGGGGTGAACACTGAAGCTTTCTTT.

This chain uses TRBV6-5 with TRBJ1-3; D uncertain. CDR1 MNHEY and CDR2 SVGAGI come from the germline V gene. Trimming pared 6 bases from V and 0 bases from J, leaving 6 bases between. This CDR3 is 13 amino acids long. The CDR3: CASRRDSGNTIYF. The CDR3 region has the DNA TGTGCCAGCAGGCGGGACTCTGGAAACACCATATATTTT.

The chain combines TRBV15 with TRBJ1-1; unclear D gene. V was cut by 1 base and J by 3 bases, with 3 bases left in between. CDR1 and CDR2 (germline): LNHNV, YYDKDF (reference sequence). The CDR3 is 12 residues long. The DNA for the CDR3 is TGTGCCACCAGCAGAGGGGACACTGAAGCTTTCTTT. Its translation: CATSRGDTEAFF.

The rearrangement links TRBV19 to TRBJ1-3; D is unclear. CDR3 length equals 14 residues. From germline, CDR1 is LNHDA and CDR2 SQIVND (reference sequence). Trimming stripped 5 bases from V and 5 bases from J, with 13 bases between. Here the CDR3 DNA reads TGTGCCAGTAGTCTTCTTGATGGGAGAAACACCATATATTTT. Its protein is CASSLLDGRNTIYF.

This rearrangement joins TRBV6-1 to TRBJ2-1; perhaps D is TRBD1 or TRBD2 (5 bases each). Germline V gene lookup returns CDR1 MNHNS and CDR2 SASEGT. Trimming cost V 4 bases and J 6 bases, with 22 bases left between them. The CDR3 sequence is 17 residues long. The CDR3 DNA sequence: TGTGCCAGCAGTGGGGGAAGTGGGACCCCAGTCCCCAATGAGCAGTTCTTC. Translated, it gives CASSGGSGTPVPNEQFF.

The chain joins TRBV3-1 (or the pseudogene TRBV3-2) to TRBJ1-2; D remains ambiguous. V was trimmed by 1 base and J by 4 bases, leaving 13 bases between them. The CDR3 extends over 15 amino acids. In germline, CDR1 is LGHDT, CDR2 YNNKEL (reference sequence). The CDR3 coding sequence is TGTGCCAGCAGCCAAGCCTCAGGAGGTGGCTATGGCTACACCTTC. Translated, it gives CASSQASGGGYGYTF.

This clone was picked up one time. The chain employs TRBV5-6 and TRBJ1-3; 8 nucleotides agree with TRBD1. CDR1 and CDR2 (germline): SGHDT, YYEEEE. CDR3 length: 17 residues. With 2 bases clipped from V and 3 bases from J, the junction kept 10 bases outside the gene matches. The CDR3 here is CASSLQGDPASGNTIYF. Written as DNA, the CDR3 is TGTGCCAGCAGCTTACAGGGGGACCCTGCGAGTGGAAACACCATATATTTT.